These 26 T cell receptor beta chains share one sample of origin, sequenced in a study of PD-1 blockade in mismatch repair-deficient tumors. The table came from immunoSEQ multiplex PCR; TCRdb's copy has only in-frame clones and leaves some out. Of approximately 37,000 clones listed, about 85% are singletons. The sequencing used peripheral blood, collected roughly 76 weeks after starting pembrolizumab. The receptors were sampled from an adult with mismatch repair-deficient cancer.

This clone was seen only once. The V call is TRBV5-1, the J call TRBJ2-5, with TRBD2 as a possible D gene (5 bases). Per the germline V gene, CDR1 is SGHRS and CDR2 is YFSETQ. This CDR3 comprises 18 residues. V dropped 1 base and J dropped 4 bases, with 23 bases sitting between them. For the CDR3, the DNA is TGCGCCAGCAGCTTGTTCGCCAGCGGTATGATTGTTGGAGAGACCCAGTACTTC. Translating it yields CASSLFASGMIVGETQYF.

This clone was counted only a few times. The chain couples TRBV13 to TRBJ1-2, with D possibly matching TRBD1 (5 bases). The CDR3 sequence is 14 residues long. Germline values: CDR1 PRHDT, CDR2 FYEKMQ (reference sequence). Trimming left V 5 bases short and J 4 bases short, with 14 bases between. CDR3 in amino acids: CASSTSDRSYGYTF. CDR3 bases: TGTGCCAGCAGCACCTCAGACAGAAGCTATGGCTACACCTTC.

This clone was observed a few times. This chain joins TRBV10-3 and TRBJ1-2; D may be TRBD1 (6 bases). Germline CDR1 ENHRY, CDR2 SYGVKD. Trimming left V 10 bases short and J 2 bases short, with 11 bases between. The CDR3 has 12 amino acids. CDR3 residues: CATATGNYGYTF. The CDR3 DNA is TGTGCCACCGCGACAGGCAACTATGGCTACACCTTC.

This clone was detected only a few times. This chain connects TRBV11-3 to TRBJ1-1; D is undetermined. Germline V gene data show CDR1 as SGHNT and CDR2 as YENEEA. This CDR3 has 13 amino acids. The ends were cut back, 3 bases at V and 4 bases at J, with 9 bases in the middle. The CDR3 bases are TGTGCCAGCAGCTTTCAAGCCAGCACTGAAGCTTTCTTT. Translation gives CASSFQASTEAFF.

In this sample, this clone turned up a few times. The chain couples TRBV9 to TRBJ2-3; TRBD2 might be the D (6 bases). CDR3 length: 16 residues. V was trimmed by 3 bases and J by 2 bases, leaving 16 bases between them. The germline gives CDR1 SGDLS, CDR2 YYNGEE. CDR3 sequence: CASSAYSGLDTDTQYF. The CDR3 DNA is TGTGCCAGCAGCGCATATAGCGGACTCGACACAGATACGCAGTATTTT.

DNA for the CDR3: TGTGCCAGCAGCTTTCAGGGGGACACCGGGGAGCTGTTTTTT. It is translated as CASSFQGDTGELFF. The gene calls are TRBV11-3 and TRBJ2-2; 7 nucleotides align to TRBD1. V shed 3 bases, J shed 3 bases, and the junction held 1 base outside the gene matches. Per germline, CDR1 SGHNT and CDR2 YENEEA. CDR3 length equals 14 residues. The full variable domain, completed using reference TRBV11-3 and TRBJ2-2, is EAGVVQSPRYKIIEKKQPVAFWCNPISGHNTLYWYLQNLGQGPELLIRYENEEAVDDSQLPKDRFSAERLKGVDSTLKIQPAELGDSAVYLCASSFQGDTGELFFGEGSRLTVL.

The J gene is TRBJ2-7, the V gene TRBV6-5, with D tentatively TRBD1 (5 bases). The CDR3 is 12 residues long. The germline CDR1 and CDR2 sequences are MNHEY and SVGAGI. V lost 11 bases and J 1 base, leaving 12 bases between the germline ends. CDR3 protein: CASGRESYEQYF. Written as DNA, the CDR3 is TGTGCCTCCGGCAGGGAATCCTACGAGCAGTACTTC.

A single count supports this clone. The CDR3 coding sequence is TGTGCCTGGAGTGTAGATGAGGGAACCTATGGCTACACCTTC. This encodes CAWSVDEGTYGYTF. The gene calls are TRBV30 and TRBJ1-2, with D uncertain. The CDR3 covers 14 residues. Trimming shortened V by 0 bases and J by 4 bases, and 12 bases separated the two germline ends. From germline, CDR1 is GTSNPN and CDR2 SVGIG (reference sequence).

This chain joins TRBV29-1 and TRBJ2-1; perhaps TRBD2 as D (7 bases). The CDR3 consists of 14 residues. Germline V gene lookup returns CDR1 SQVTM and CDR2 ANQGSEA. V dropped 6 bases and J dropped 3 bases, with 15 bases sitting between them. In DNA, the CDR3 is TGCAGCGTGGGGGGCGGGAGTGGCTACAATGAGCAGTTCTTC. Translation: CSVGGGSGYNEQFF.

V usage is TRBV6-6 and J usage is TRBJ2-7; D not resolved. Trimming took 6 bases from V and 2 from J, leaving 8 bases between them. The CDR3 is 12 amino acids. The germline V gene has CDR1 MNHNY and CDR2 SVGAGI (reference sequence). The CDR3 coding sequence is TGTGCCAGCAGCCGCTCCGCCTACGAGCAGTACTTC. It is translated as CASSRSAYEQYF.

The chain uses TRBV2 and TRBJ2-1; D remains unclear. CDR3 length: 14 residues. V lost 0 bases to trimming and J lost 4 bases, with 7 bases between them. In germline, CDR1 is SNHLY, CDR2 FYNNEI. The CDR3 loop is CASSEAVQYNEQFF. CDR3 bases: TGTGCCAGCAGTGAAGCCGTTCAGTACAATGAGCAGTTCTTC.

This clone was found once. The V call is TRBV7-3, the J call TRBJ2-7; 7 nucleotides line up with TRBD1. CDR3 length: 16 amino acids. Germline V gene lookup returns CDR1 SGHTA and CDR2 FQGTGA. The V segment lost 5 bases and the J segment 6 bases; nucleotides outside the gene matches: 16. CDR3 in amino acids: CASSPQGDPRTGEQYF. CDR3 nucleotides: TGTGCCAGCAGCCCTCAGGGAGATCCGAGGACAGGCGAGCAGTACTTC.

The V and J genes are TRBV7-3 and TRBJ2-1, with 7 bases fitting TRBD2. CDR3 length: 13 amino acids. From germline, CDR1 is SGHTA and CDR2 FQGTGA. V gave up 3 bases and J gave up 10 bases; unmatched junction bases: 6. CDR3 in DNA: TGTGCCAGCAGCTTTACTACGCGGGAGGAGCAGTTCTTC. Its translation is CASSFTTREEQFF.

The chain has TRBV7-9 and TRBJ2-3, with 9 bases aligning to TRBD2. This CDR3 has 16 residues. CDR1 and CDR2 (germline): SEHNR, FQNEAQ (reference sequence). V shed 2 bases and J 4 bases; nucleotides not matched to a gene: 7. As DNA, the CDR3 is TGTGCCAGCAGCTTATACGCGGGAGGGCCGTCAGATACGCAGTATTTT. Translated, it gives CASSLYAGGPSDTQYF.

This clone has just one count. This chain joins TRBV19 and TRBJ1-1, with TRBD1 matching 7 bases. The V gene end was trimmed by 6 bases and the J gene end by 6 bases; junction bases not matched to a gene: 7. The CDR3 is made up of 13 amino acids. Per germline, CDR1 LNHDA and CDR2 SQIVND (reference sequence). CDR3 sequence: CASSMTGSPEAFF. The CDR3 region has the DNA TGTGCCAGTAGCATGACAGGGAGCCCTGAAGCTTTCTTT.

The CDR3 spells CASSEASGGGDNEQFF. CDR3 nucleotide sequence: TGTGCCAGCAGTGAAGCTAGCGGAGGGGGGGACAATGAGCAGTTCTTC. The chain recombines TRBV6-4 with TRBJ2-1; TRBD2 is a possible D gene (7 bases). The CDR3 is 16 amino acids. Germline V gene lookup returns CDR1 MRHNA and CDR2 SNTAGT. V lost 3 bases and J lost 5, with 17 bases in between.

This clone is medium-sized by share. The chain couples TRBV7-9 to TRBJ2-1; a weak D match, TRBD2 (6 bases). Trimming stripped 5 bases from V and 0 bases from J, with 8 bases between. CDR1 SEHNR and CDR2 FQNEAQ come from the germline V gene (reference sequence). The length of the CDR3 is 14 residues. CDR3 region: CASSPGSSYNEQFF. CDR3 DNA: TGTGCCAGCAGCCCCGGGAGCTCCTACAATGAGCAGTTCTTC.

The chain joins TRBV27 to TRBJ1-1, with D tentatively TRBD1 (5 bases). V was pared by 6 bases and J by 10 bases, with 21 bases between. The CDR3 runs to 14 residues. The germline V gene encodes CDR1 MNHEY and CDR2 SMNVEV (reference sequence). Here the CDR3 reads CASSPDSLDGRAFF. In nucleotides, the CDR3 is TGTGCCAGCAGCCCCGACAGCCTGGATGGCAGAGCTTTCTTT.

The chain is built from TRBV5-8 and TRBJ2-3; D is undetermined. Germline V gene sequence: CDR1 SGHTS, CDR2 YDEGEE. V was clipped by 2 bases and J by 2 bases, with 9 bases between them. The CDR3 extends over 14 amino acids. The CDR3 region has the DNA TGTGCCAGCAGCTTATCTTTCTCCACAGATACGCAGTATTTT. Amino acids: CASSLSFSTDTQYF.

This clone was observed a handful of times. This CDR3 reads CASSQEAGYEQYF. CDR3 bases: TGCGCCAGCAGCCAAGAGGCAGGCTACGAGCAGTACTTC. V gene TRBV4-1 combines with J gene TRBJ2-7; D gene ambiguous. V lost 0 bases to trimming and J lost 3 bases, with 6 bases between them. CDR3 length: 13 residues. Germline V gene data show CDR1 as MGHRA and CDR2 as YSYEKL.

This clone was recorded once. The V and J genes are TRBV7-2 and TRBJ2-5; TRBD1 matches at 8 bases. In germline, CDR1 is SGHTA, CDR2 FQGNSA. The CDR3 has 17 residues. Trimming at V came to 4 bases and at J to 5 bases, leaving 15 bases not matched to a gene. CDR3 residues: CASSSVGQGSPQETQYF. DNA of the CDR3: TGTGCCAGCAGCTCCGTAGGACAGGGAAGTCCTCAGGAGACCCAGTACTTC.

The chain couples TRBV9 to TRBJ2-2, with TRBD1 matching over 7 bases. Trimming at V came to 6 bases and at J to 5 bases, leaving 4 bases not matched to a gene. CDR3 length equals 13 residues. CDR1 and CDR2 from the germline V gene are SGDLS and YYNGEE. CDR3 residues: CASTPTGTGELFF. The CDR3 DNA reads TGTGCCAGCACCCCGACAGGGACCGGGGAGCTGTTTTTT.

The chain has TRBV2 and TRBJ2-1, with D tentatively TRBD1 or TRBD2 (5 bases each). V was cut by 6 bases and J by 0 bases, with 9 bases left in between. Germline-derived CDR1 and CDR2 are SNHLY and FYNNEI. The CDR3 consists of 14 residues. The CDR3 nucleotides read TGTGCCAGCAGGTCAGGGAGCTCCTACAATGAGCAGTTCTTC. This translates into CASRSGSSYNEQFF.

The gene calls are TRBV2 and TRBJ2-1, with 10 bases fitting TRBD2. From germline, CDR1 is SNHLY and CDR2 FYNNEI. CDR3 length: 16 amino acids. Germline trimming cut 11 bases from V and 3 bases from J; bases unmatched to any gene: 13. The CDR3 nucleotides are TGTGCCTCCAGAGATATAATAGCGGGAGGCTACAATGAGCAGTTCTTC. Encoded protein: CASRDIIAGGYNEQFF. The variable domain in full, with the rest retrieved from reference TRBV2 and TRBJ2-1, is EPEVTQTPSHQVTQMGQEVILRCVPISNHLYFYWYRQILGQKVEFLVSFYNNEISEKSEIFDDQFSVERPDGSNFTLKIRSTKLEDSAMYFCASRDIIAGGYNEQFFGPGTRLTVL.

V gene TRBV19 combines with J gene TRBJ1-2; D might be TRBD1 (5 bases). Germline CDR1 LNHDA, CDR2 SQIVND (reference sequence). The V and J ends lost 6 bases and 7 bases respectively, with 15 bases between them. The CDR3 runs to 13 residues. CDR3 nucleotide sequence: TGTGCCAGTAGAGAGCTGGGGGGGTCTGGCTACACCTTC. It codes for CASRELGGSGYTF. Looking up the rest from reference TRBV19 and TRBJ1-2 gives the full variable domain: DGGITQSPKYLFRKEGQNVTLSCEQNLNHDAMYWYRQDPGQGLRLIYYSQIVNDFQKGDIAEGYSVSREKKESFPLTVTSAQKNPTAFYLCASRELGGSGYTFGSGTRLTVV.

The V and J genes are TRBV18 and TRBJ1-2; D not resolved. This CDR3 has 14 amino acids. The germline gives CDR1 KGHSH, CDR2 LQKENI. Trimming removed 6 bases at V and 3 bases at J, with 14 bases between. The CDR3 loop reads CASSSGGLDYGYTF. CDR3 in DNA: TGTGCCAGCTCCTCCGGAGGGTTGGACTATGGCTACACCTTC. The full variable domain, completed using reference TRBV18 and TRBJ1-2, is NAGVMQNPRHLVRRRGQEARLRCSPMKGHSHVYWYRQLPEEGLKFMVYLQKENIIDESGMPKERFSAEFPKEGPSILRIQQVVRGDSAAYFCASSSGGLDYGYTFGSGTRLTVV.